This T cell receptor (beta chain) was found in a study of T cell responses to AZD1222 COVID-19 vaccine (dated by TCRdb to the early 2020s). The study in broad terms: Because spike-specific TCR depth and breadth did not differ between the two schedules, AZD1222 recipients who got a second dose at roughly 4 weeks were pooled with those who got a second dose at roughly 12 weeks. TCR sequencing was performed for some 250 trial participants, of whom 200 to 210 were given two doses of AZD1222 and around 25 were given two doses of MenACWY control vaccine. Trial participants were enrolled by age into subgroups of 18-55, 56-69 and 70-plus years, and roughly 160, 29 and 62 TCR-sequenced participants, respectively, were included in these subgroups. Here is what the overall study found, with its caveats: No day 14 peak-response samples were available, so repertoires were characterized only after the peak T cell response. Most participants were white British and females outnumbered males, and the authors suggested that clonal diversity may have been underestimated. In the small 56-69-year group, the increase in depth fell short of significance, most likely because of low power. Only five or six AZD1222 recipients were SARS-CoV-2 seropositive at baseline, limiting conclusions about previously exposed vaccinees. After two AZD1222 doses, both the breadth and the depth of spike-specific TCRs were significantly higher than at day 0 and than in MenACWY recipients. CD4 TCRs associated with the vaccine covered the entire spike protein, and the dominant responses were in regions 160-218 and 743-854. Reportedly, almost half of the unique spike-specific TCRs recognized epitopes lying outside the regions that are mutated in the B.1.351 and B.1.1.7 variants.

Reading the germline V gene (reference sequence) gives CDR1 LGHDT and CDR2 YNNKEL. The V end gives up 5 bases and the J end 2 bases, leaving 3 bases in the junction not matched to a gene. Its CDR3 holds 13 amino acids, cysteine through phenylalanine. This entry keeps only the CDR3 DNA: 39 bases, framed from base 1. The CDR3 regions of human TCRbeta chains were analyzed by immunosequencing. As for how the authors treated the data: TCRs in the repertoires were matched against a reference library of SARS-CoV-2-specific TCRs that had been generated with the MIRA antigen-specificity platform. Breadth meant the fraction of unique TCRs that were SARS-CoV-2-associated, whereas depth meant the fraction of total T cells that were SARS-CoV-2-associated. Using the MIRA data, each spike-specific TCR was mapped to the spike region that the TCR reacts to and placed in a CD4 or CD8 class. Log10-transformed breadth and depth values were compared by one-way ANOVA with Sidak's multiple comparisons tests. The table was pulled from immuneACCESS by TCRdb, which kept in-frame rearrangements only. Such tables lose some clones; where checked, under half of the loss comes from unresolved V genes, and the rest has no known cause. V and J calls and clone size are as listed in that table; D and trimming were resolved from the DNA. A total of roughly 100,000 clones appear in this sample, more than 85% of them only once. The ten most abundant clones make up about 15% of the sample.

There are a few counts of this clone. There is no known antigen for this receptor. Nothing much larger sits one base from this clone, and base qualities are not available. The sample's time point label, in plain terms: baseline before first vaccination. Vaccinee samples were obtained from the UK trials COV001 and COV002, which included a single-blind randomized controlled phase 2/3 trial of AZD1222 (ChAdOx1 nCoV-19) in healthy adults. For TCRbeta chain sequencing, PBMC samples were collected from trial participants at day 0 and at day 28 after the second dose. The clonotype comes from an adult in good health. The chain joins TRBV3-1 (or the pseudogene TRBV3-2) to TRBJ2-7, and 7 bases in between align with TRBD1. The input for sequencing was peripheral blood, taken on day 0 of AZD1222 vaccination. The CDR3 protein is CASSFGTAYEQYF. The DNA reads as follows: TGTGCCAGCAGCTTTGGGACAGCCTACGAGCAGTACTTC.